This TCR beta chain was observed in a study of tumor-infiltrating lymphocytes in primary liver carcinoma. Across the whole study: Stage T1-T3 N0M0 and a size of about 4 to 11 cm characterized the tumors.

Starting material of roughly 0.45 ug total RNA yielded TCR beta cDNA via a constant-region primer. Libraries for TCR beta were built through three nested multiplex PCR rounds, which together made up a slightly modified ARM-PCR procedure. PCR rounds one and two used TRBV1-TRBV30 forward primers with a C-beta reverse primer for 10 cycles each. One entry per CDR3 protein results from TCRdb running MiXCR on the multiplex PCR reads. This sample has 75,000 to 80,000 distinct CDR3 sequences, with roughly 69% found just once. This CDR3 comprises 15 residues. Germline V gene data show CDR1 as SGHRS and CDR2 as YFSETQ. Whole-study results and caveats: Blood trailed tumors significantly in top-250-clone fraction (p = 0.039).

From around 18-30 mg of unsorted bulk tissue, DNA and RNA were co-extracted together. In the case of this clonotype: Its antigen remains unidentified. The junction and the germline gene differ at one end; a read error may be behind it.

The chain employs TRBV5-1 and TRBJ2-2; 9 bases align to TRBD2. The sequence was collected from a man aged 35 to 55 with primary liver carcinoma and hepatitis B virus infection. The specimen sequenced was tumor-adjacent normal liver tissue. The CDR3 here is CASSLFAGGTEELFF. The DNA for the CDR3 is TGCGCCAGCAGCTTGTTTGCGGGAGGGACCGAGGAGCTGTTTTTT.